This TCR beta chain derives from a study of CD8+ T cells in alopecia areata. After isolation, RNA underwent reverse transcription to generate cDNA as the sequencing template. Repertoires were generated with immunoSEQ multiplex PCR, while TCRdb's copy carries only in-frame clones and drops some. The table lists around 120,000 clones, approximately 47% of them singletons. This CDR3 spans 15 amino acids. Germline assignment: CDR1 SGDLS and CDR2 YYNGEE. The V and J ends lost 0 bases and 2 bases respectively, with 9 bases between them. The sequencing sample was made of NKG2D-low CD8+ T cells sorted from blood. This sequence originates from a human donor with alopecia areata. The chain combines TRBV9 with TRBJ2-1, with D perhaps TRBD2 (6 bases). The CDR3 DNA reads TGTGCCAGCAGCGTAGATGGGGGGACCTACAATGAGCAGTTCTTC. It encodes CASSVDGGTYNEQFF.